This T cell receptor (beta chain) was captured by sequencing in a study of T cells in Graves' hyperthyroidism and ophthalmopathy. Amplified TCR beta CDR3 regions came from RNA transcripts. During a first-round RT-PCR of the TCR CDR3, the HTBI primer set was used. MiXCR, run by TCRdb on the multiplex PCR reads, gives a single entry per CDR3 protein. The data hold 490,000 or so distinct CDR3 sequences, with 15% to 20% observed a single time. V was shortened by 3 bases and J by 8 bases, with 14 bases between the two germline ends. The CDR3 contains 13 residues. In germline, CDR1 is SGHDT, CDR2 YYEEEE. The rearrangement links TRBV5-6 to TRBJ1-1; D is uncertain. The source material was blood. This receptor was obtained from a man aged 35-49 years with Graves' ophthalmopathy. As DNA, the CDR3 is TGTGCCAGCAGCTCTACCGGGTCTTTCGAAGCTTTCTTT. As protein: CASSSTGSFEAFF.